These 8 T cell receptor beta chains were all obtained from the same sample, sequenced in a study of cytomegalovirus exposure and HLA in healthy donors. PCR used 60 Vbeta primers and 13 Jbeta primers. Data came from immunoSEQ multiplex PCR; TCRdb stores just in-frame clones and leaves some out. The table includes 150,000 to 160,000 clones, approximately 72% detected once. Sequencing input: PBMCs. Source of these receptors: a man younger than 30 in good health and CMV-seronegative.

The chain is built from TRBV4-1 and TRBJ1-1; the D gene is possibly TRBD1 (5 bases). The CDR3 totals 17 residues. V lost 4 bases and J lost 2, with 20 bases in between. The germline V gene encodes CDR1 MGHRA and CDR2 YSYEKL. In DNA, the CDR3 is TGCGCCAGCAGCCTCCGGGCAGGGAATCAGGGAAACACTGAAGCTTTCTTT. Its protein product is CASSLRAGNQGNTEAFF.

This rearrangement joins TRBV4-3 to TRBJ2-1; possible D gene TRBD2, 5 bases. Trimming cost V 0 bases and J 6 bases, with 12 bases left between them. This CDR3 comprises 15 residues. In germline, CDR1 is LGHNA, CDR2 YSLEER. The CDR3 DNA reads as TGCGCCAGCAGCCAAGATCTCTCTAGCCCCAATGAGCAGTTCTTC. It codes for CASSQDLSSPNEQFF.

The chain employs TRBV19 and TRBJ1-4; TRBD1 matches at 7 bases. CDR3 length: 15 residues. Germline assignment: CDR1 LNHDA and CDR2 SQIVND (reference sequence). V trimming: 3 bases; J trimming: 5 bases; junction bases outside the gene matches: 6. The CDR3 here is CASSIQGQQNEKLFF. CDR3 DNA sequence: TGTGCCAGTAGTATCCAGGGACAGCAGAATGAAAAACTGTTTTTT.

CDR3 DNA: TGCGCCAGCAGCCTACTAGACAGGGGGACTGAAGCTTTCTTT. Translating it yields CASSLLDRGTEAFF. This chain uses TRBV5-1 with TRBJ1-1; 9 bases fit TRBD1. The CDR3 length is 14 residues. V lost 4 bases and J lost 5; bases outside the gene matches: 6. Germline V gene lookup returns CDR1 SGHRS and CDR2 YFSETQ. The whole variable domain, filled in from reference TRBV5-1 and TRBJ1-1, reads KAGVTQTPRYLIKTRGQQVTLSCSPISGHRSVSWYQQTPGQGLQFLFEYFSETQRNKGNFPGRFSGRQFSNSRSEMNVSTLELGDSALYLCASSLLDRGTEAFFGQGTRLTVV.

The chain joins TRBV5-6 to TRBJ2-7, with a tentative D call TRBD1 (6 bases). Per the germline V gene, CDR1 is SGHDT and CDR2 is YYEEEE. This CDR3 is built from 13 residues. V lost 7 bases, J lost 0 bases, and 11 bases lay in between. The CDR3 region has the DNA TGTGCCAGCGGGGGCCTAAACTCCTACGAGCAGTACTTC. It yields the protein CASGGLNSYEQYF.

The chain recombines TRBV5-4 with TRBJ1-1, with D possibly TRBD1 on 5 matching bases. Germline loops: CDR1 SGHNT, CDR2 YYREEE (reference sequence). The CDR3 is 14 amino acids. The V gene lost 0 bases and the J gene lost 1 base, with 7 bases spanning the gap. CDR3 nucleotides: TGTGCCAGCAGCTTGGGGGGCACGAACACTGAAGCTTTCTTT. This encodes CASSLGGTNTEAFF.

Regarding this clone: An end of the junction differs from the germline gene, which may be a read error. The chain couples TRBV7-9 to TRBJ2-1, with D possibly matching TRBD2 (7 bases). The CDR3 spans 16 residues. Germline CDR1 reads SEHNR; CDR2 reads FQNEAQ (reference sequence). The CDR3 spells CSSSLKGGGHYNEQFF. CDR3 DNA: TGTTCCAGCAGCTTAAAGGGGGGGGGCCACTACAATGAGCAGTTCTTC.

The rearrangement joins TRBV11-2 to TRBJ1-1; the match to TRBD1 covers 11 bases. The CDR3 extends over 15 amino acids. Germline V gives CDR1 SGHAT, CDR2 FQNNGV. V dropped 6 bases and J dropped 3; count of bases not matched to a gene: 6. The CDR3 nucleotides read TGTGCCAGCAGGGTTTGGGACAGGGGGGACACTGAAGCTTTCTTT. Amino acids: CASRVWDRGDTEAFF. The full variable domain, completed using reference TRBV11-2 and TRBJ1-1, is EAGVAQSPRYKIIEKRQSVAFWCNPISGHATLYWYQQILGQGPKLLIQFQNNGVVDDSQLPKDRFSAERLKGVDSTLKIQPAKLEDSAVYLCASRVWDRGDTEAFFGQGTRLTVV.